A single sample gave rise to the 17 T cell receptor beta chains below, sequenced in a study of blood T cell repertoires in COVID-19 (dated by TCRdb to the early 2020s). Libraries were made using the immunoSEQ multiplex PCR assay. This is the immuneACCESS table as TCRdb keeps it, with only in-frame sequences that have V and J called. A part of the clones is gone; compared with another copy, unresolved V genes explain less than half, and the rest is unexplained. The sample table holds around 200,000 clones, of which roughly 85% were seen once. Approximately 19% of the sample lies in the top ten. Sequenced: PBMCs or T cells enriched from blood (not recorded which). The receptors derive from a man between 40 and 49 years old who had recovered from COVID-19.

The chain couples TRBV30 to TRBJ2-1; D perhaps matches TRBD2 (5 bases). Trimming pared 1 base from V and 10 bases from J, leaving 14 bases between. This CDR3 spans 13 amino acids. The germline V gene encodes CDR1 GTSNPN and CDR2 SVGIG (reference sequence). The CDR3 loop reads CAWSGTSRLEQFF. Here the CDR3 DNA reads TGTGCCTGGAGTGGAACCTCCAGACTAGAGCAGTTCTTC.

V and J are TRBV27 and TRBJ1-6, with a weak D call TRBD1 (5 bases). The germline CDR1 and CDR2 sequences are MNHEY and SMNVEV (reference sequence). V gave up 4 bases and J gave up 14 bases, with 18 bases separating them. The CDR3 runs 14 residues. The CDR3 nucleotides are TGTGCCAGCAGTTACGCGGGGCGATCCACGACCCTCCACTTT. Amino acid sequence: CASSYAGRSTTLHF.

This chain uses TRBV6-2 or TRBV6-3 with TRBJ2-3, with 10 positions matching TRBD2. This CDR3 spans 15 amino acids. V gave up 6 bases and J gave up 2 bases; unmatched junction bases: 5. Germline V gives CDR1 MNHEY, CDR2 SVGEGT. In DNA form, the CDR3 reads TGTGCCAGCAGCCCCGGACTAGCGGTCACAGATACGCAGTATTTT. This gives the protein CASSPGLAVTDTQYF.

CDR3 residues: CASSQGLLAGGSEQYF. The CDR3 nucleotides are TGTGCCAGCAGCCAAGGTTTGCTAGCGGGAGGGAGCGAGCAGTACTTC. The chain carries TRBV4-2 and TRBJ2-7, with 12 bases aligning to TRBD2. The CDR3 is made up of 16 amino acids. Trimming took 1 base from V and 6 from J; bases not matched to a gene: 7. Per germline, CDR1 LGHNA and CDR2 YNFKEQ.

This CDR3 reads CASSGAINGQETQYF. DNA for the CDR3: TGCGCCAGCAGCGGTGCCATCAACGGGCAAGAGACCCAGTACTTC. The chain employs TRBV5-1 and TRBJ2-5; D gene unclear. There are 15 residues in the CDR3. The V end lost 4 bases, the J end lost 2 bases, and 15 bases lay between the germline ends. Per the germline V gene, CDR1 is SGHRS and CDR2 is YFSETQ.

This chain joins TRBV10-3 and TRBJ2-1; 10 nucleotides agree with TRBD2. V shed 9 bases, J shed 0 bases, and the junction held 2 bases outside the gene matches. The CDR3 loop spans 14 amino acids. CDR1 and CDR2 from the germline V gene are ENHRY and SYGVKD. The CDR3, as DNA: TGTGCCATGGCTAGCGGGAGCTCCTACAATGAGCAGTTCTTC. Amino acids: CAMASGSSYNEQFF.

The genes are TRBV4-1 and TRBJ1-6; unclear D gene. The germline V gene encodes CDR1 MGHRA and CDR2 YSYEKL. V lost 1 base, J lost 0 bases, and 7 bases lay in between. This CDR3 comprises 16 residues. The CDR3 loop is CASSQAQSSYNSPLHF. The CDR3 coding sequence is TGCGCCAGCAGCCAAGCACAGAGCTCCTATAATTCACCCCTCCACTTT.

This clone has a handful of counts. The chain couples TRBV7-9 to TRBJ2-1; tentatively, D is TRBD2 (6 bases). From germline, CDR1 is SEHNR and CDR2 FQNEAQ (reference sequence). V was shortened by 1 base and J by 7 bases, with 8 bases between the two germline ends. The CDR3 runs 13 residues. CDR3 in amino acids: CASSLETRNEQFF. CDR3 in DNA: TGTGCCAGCAGCTTAGAGACTAGGAATGAGCAGTTCTTC.

The rearrangement joins TRBV6-1 to TRBJ2-5, with TRBD1 matching 7 bases. The CDR3 has 11 amino acids. Trimming cost V 3 bases and J 14 bases; bases outside gene matches: 6. Germline lookup yields CDR1 MNHNS and CDR2 SASEGT. CDR3 bases: TGTGCCAGCAGTGAGCTGGGACAGATCTACTTC. Translated, it gives CASSELGQIYF.

This chain joins TRBV5-1 and TRBJ2-7; 7 nucleotides match TRBD1. Germline trimming cut 0 bases from V and 4 bases from J; bases unmatched to any gene: 4. CDR1 is SGHRS, CDR2 YFSETQ, per germline. This CDR3 comprises 14 residues. CDR3 nucleotides: TGCGCCAGCAGCTTGGCACAGGGGCAGTACGAGCAGTACTTC. Translation gives CASSLAQGQYEQYF.

The chain combines TRBV7-5 with TRBJ2-7; the listed D gene, TRBD2, was not tested against the DNA. TRBV7-5 is noted as a pseudogene. This CDR3 region has 20 residues. In DNA, the CDR3 is TGTGCCAGAAGCTTAGCCCGGGGACCCTTTACTAGCGGGAGGCCCTCCGAGCAGTACTTC. Translating gives CARSLARGPFTSGRPSEQYF.

V is TRBV11-2 and J is TRBJ1-1; D is uncertain. Germline V gene lookup returns CDR1 SGHAT and CDR2 FQNNGV. The V end lost 5 bases, the J end lost 1 base, and 11 bases lay between the germline ends. This CDR3 is built from 14 residues. The CDR3 reads CASSRDPSNTEAFF. CDR3 bases: TGTGCCAGCAGCCGCGATCCATCGAACACTGAAGCTTTCTTT. Based on the CDR3 plus reference TRBV11-2 and TRBJ1-1, the full variable domain is EAGVAQSPRYKIIEKRQSVAFWCNPISGHATLYWYQQILGQGPKLLIQFQNNGVVDDSQLPKDRFSAERLKGVDSTLKIQPAKLEDSAVYLCASSRDPSNTEAFFGQGTRLTVV.

The chain links TRBV6-5 to TRBJ2-7, with 7 positions matching TRBD1. The CDR3 has 11 residues. Germline CDR1 is MNHEY and CDR2 is SVGAGI. V lost 8 bases to trimming and J lost 3 bases; unmatched junction nucleotides: 1. The CDR3 DNA sequence: TGTGCCAGCGACAGGGACTACGAGCAGTACTTC. It codes for CASDRDYEQYF.

The chain joins TRBV27 to TRBJ1-4; 8 bases line up with TRBD1. Per the germline V gene, CDR1 is MNHEY and CDR2 is SMNVEV (reference sequence). The length of the CDR3 is 18 residues. Trimming took 4 bases from V and 5 from J; bases not matched to a gene: 15. Written as DNA, the CDR3 is TGTGCCAGCAGTTCCCTCATAGGGGGACAGGAGCGCAATGAAAAACTGTTTTTT. Its protein product is CASSSLIGGQERNEKLFF.

V and J are TRBV19 and TRBJ1-2; 12 bases are a match to TRBD1. The junction had 1 base not matched to a gene; V was cut back by 4 bases and J by 4 bases. Per the germline V gene, CDR1 is LNHDA and CDR2 is SQIVND (reference sequence). The CDR3 spans 14 residues. The CDR3 protein is CASSKGQGAYGYTF. In nucleotides, the CDR3 is TGTGCCAGTAGTAAGGGACAGGGGGCCTATGGCTACACCTTC.

The rearrangement uses TRBV5-1 and TRBJ2-6; TRBD1 agrees at 7 bases. Trimming at V came to 8 bases and at J to 0 bases, leaving 8 bases not matched to a gene. Germline loops: CDR1 SGHRS, CDR2 YFSETQ. This CDR3 contains 16 residues. For the CDR3, the DNA is TGCGCCAGTGGGACAGCCCCTTTCTCTGGGGCCAACGTCCTGACTTTC. Its protein is CASGTAPFSGANVLTF.

The chain recombines TRBV6-2 or TRBV6-3 with TRBJ2-5, with D uncertain. V was clipped by 0 bases and J by 2 bases, with 7 bases between them. This CDR3 is built from 14 residues. Germline loops: CDR1 MNHEY, CDR2 SVGEGT. The CDR3: CASSYSGLQETQYF. DNA of the CDR3: TGTGCCAGCAGTTACTCGGGCCTACAAGAGACCCAGTACTTC.